Described below is a single TCR beta chain sequence and its context. The germline gene is not matched at one end of the junction; a read error may be the cause. A modified ARM-PCR protocol with three rounds of nested PCR amplified TCRbeta. From the multiplex PCR reads, TCRdb called clonotypes with MiXCR, one entry per CDR3 protein. The sample lists 90,000 to 100,000 distinct CDR3 sequences; approximately 80% were seen once. CDR3 length equals 15 residues. The V gene's germline CDR1 is MGHRA and CDR2 YSYEKL. This sample's RNA came from whole unsorted tissue. Distant lung tissue was collected more than 3 cm away from the tumor edge. This sample is drawn from a study of tumor and adjacent non-tumor tissue in lung cancer.

The sample taken for sequencing was distant non-tumor lung tissue. The genes are TRBV4-1 and TRBJ2-1; 8 nucleotides agree with TRBD2. This receptor was identified in a man in his sixties with small cell lung cancer. The CDR3 coding sequence is TGCACCAGCAGCCCAGGACTAGCAGGGATGAATGAGCAGTTCTTC. This gives the protein CTSSPGLAGMNEQFF.